Presented here are 26 T cell receptor beta chains from one specimen sequenced in a study of graft-versus-host responses after intestinal transplantation. Only in-frame clones appear in the TCRdb table, and some are missing; sequencing was by immunoSEQ multiplex PCR. Among about 100,000 clones listed, roughly 87% were seen once. The antigens for these receptors are not known. The sample here was unstimulated CD4+ T cells sorted from spleen or lymph node cells, taken before intestinal transplant. Receptors were obtained from a human donor who received an intestinal transplant.

The V gene is TRBV5-4, the J gene TRBJ2-2, with a possible D match to TRBD1 (6 bases). CDR1 is SGHNT and CDR2 is YYREEE in the germline V gene (reference sequence). The CDR3 runs to 12 residues. V lost 3 bases, J lost 6 bases, and 6 bases lay in between. CDR3 nucleotide sequence: TGTGCCAGCAGCTACAGGGCCGGGGAGCTGTTTTTT. Encoded protein: CASSYRAGELFF.

The chain carries TRBV2 and TRBJ2-7; TRBD2 agrees at 11 bases. The CDR3 has 14 amino acids. The germline CDR1 and CDR2 sequences are SNHLY and FYNNEI. J was trimmed by 4 bases and V by 6 bases; bases with no gene match: 5. The CDR3 sequence: CASRRLAGPYEQYF. CDR3 sequence (DNA): TGTGCCAGCAGACGACTAGCGGGGCCTTACGAGCAGTACTTC.

The chain links TRBV11-1 to TRBJ2-7; the D gene is possibly TRBD1 (6 bases). V was pared by 5 bases and J by 5 bases, with 16 bases between. Germline V gene data show CDR1 as SGHAT and CDR2 as FQDESV (reference sequence). The CDR3 consists of 14 residues. CDR3 in DNA: TGTGCCAGCAGCCCGGCCGGGACACGCCACGAGCAGTACTTC. As protein: CASSPAGTRHEQYF.

The genes are TRBV19 and TRBJ2-1; 9 nucleotides agree with TRBD1. Trimming cost V 9 bases and J 4 bases; bases outside gene matches: 13. CDR3 length equals 16 residues. Germline CDR1 reads LNHDA; CDR2 reads SQIVND (reference sequence). DNA of the CDR3: TGTGCCAGCGTCCCCGCCGGGACAGGGATATACAATGAGCAGTTCTTC. Translated: CASVPAGTGIYNEQFF.

The rearrangement joins TRBV6-1 to TRBJ2-7, with 10 bases that match TRBD1. CDR1 is MNHNS and CDR2 is SASEGT in the germline V gene. Losses at the gene ends were 7 bases for V and 6 bases for J; bases not matched to a gene: 6. The CDR3 covers 13 residues. Here the CDR3 reads CASNPRDRGEQYF. In DNA form, the CDR3 reads TGTGCCAGCAACCCCCGGGACAGGGGCGAGCAGTACTTC.

The chain uses TRBV6-5 and TRBJ2-1; 9 bases agree with TRBD2. Germline V gene sequence: CDR1 MNHEY, CDR2 SVGAGI. V shed 4 bases, J shed 2 bases, and the junction held 6 bases outside the gene matches. The CDR3 length is 16 residues. CDR3 nucleotides: TGTGCCAGCAGTTCTCAAGCGGGGGGACCCTACAATGAGCAGTTCTTC. Residues: CASSSQAGGPYNEQFF.

The chain uses TRBV9 and TRBJ1-3, with 10 bases lining up with TRBD1. Germline V gives CDR1 SGDLS, CDR2 YYNGEE. The CDR3 is 14 amino acids. With V trimmed by 4 bases and J by 10 bases, 8 bases remained unmatched. In DNA form, the CDR3 reads TGTGCCAGCAGCCCACTTGGGACAGGGGATACCATATATTTT. Amino acids: CASSPLGTGDTIYF.

The rearrangement uses TRBV2 and TRBJ2-3; D remains ambiguous. V lost 4 bases and J 2 bases, leaving 13 bases between the germline ends. The germline V gene encodes CDR1 SNHLY and CDR2 FYNNEI. The CDR3 extends over 15 amino acids. The CDR3 DNA follows: TGTGCCAGCAGTGGTGGTGACCCACTCACAGATACGCAGTATTTT. It codes for CASSGGDPLTDTQYF.

The V call is TRBV7-2, the J call TRBJ2-5; TRBD2 aligns across 7 bases. CDR3 length: 17 amino acids. V gave up 1 base and J gave up 5 bases; unmatched junction bases: 13. Germline V gene lookup returns CDR1 SGHTA and CDR2 FQGNSA. Here the CDR3 reads CASSLVVSGPDPETQYF. In nucleotides, the CDR3 is TGTGCCAGCAGCTTAGTAGTTAGCGGGCCCGACCCCGAGACCCAGTACTTC.

The rearrangement links TRBV25-1 to TRBJ2-5; a possible D gene is TRBD2 (6 bases). CDR3 length: 17 residues. Germline-derived CDR1 and CDR2 are MGHDK and SYGVNS. V was clipped by 1 base and J by 2 bases, with 17 bases between them. CDR3 region: CASSEFEREKWQETQYF. The CDR3 DNA sequence: TGTGCCAGCAGTGAATTCGAACGGGAGAAGTGGCAAGAGACCCAGTACTTC. Using reference TRBV25-1 and TRBJ2-5 for the parts outside the CDR3, the full variable domain is EADIYQTPRYLVIGTGKKITLECSQTMGHDKMYWYQQDPGMELHLIHYSYGVNSTEKGDLSSESTVSRIRTEHFPLTLESARPSHTSQYLCASSEFEREKWQETQYFGPGTRLLVL.

J is TRBJ1-4 and V is TRBV18; D call uncertain. CDR3 length: 14 residues. V lost 4 bases and J lost 5, with 11 bases in between. Germline loops: CDR1 KGHSH, CDR2 LQKENI. Written as DNA, the CDR3 is TGTGCCAGCTCACTCAGGACGGACAATGAAAAACTGTTTTTT. Its translation: CASSLRTDNEKLFF.

The chain recombines TRBV5-1 with TRBJ2-3; TRBD2 matches at 7 bases. V lost 6 bases to trimming and J lost 2 bases; unmatched junction nucleotides: 15. The V gene's germline CDR1 is SGHRS and CDR2 YFSETQ. CDR3 length: 17 residues. CDR3 loop: CASTLVGGSFSTDTQYF. CDR3 coding DNA: TGCGCCAGCACCCTGGTCGGGGGGTCATTCTCCACAGATACGCAGTATTTT.

The chain has TRBV12-2 and TRBJ2-7; the table's D call, TRBD2, has no DNA check behind it. TRBV12-2 is described as a pseudogene. The CDR3 extends over 16 amino acids. Here the CDR3 DNA reads TGTGCAAGTCGCTACCTTCTAGCGGGGGAGCCTTACGAGCAGTACTTC. It encodes CASRYLLAGEPYEQYF.

The rearrangement joins TRBV5-1 to TRBJ2-7; 7 bases line up with TRBD1. V shed 0 bases and J 2 bases; nucleotides not matched to a gene: 11. This CDR3 is 17 amino acids long. The germline gives CDR1 SGHRS, CDR2 YFSETQ. Here the CDR3 DNA reads TGCGCCAGCAGCTTGGCCGTAGGGACAGCAACCACCTACGAGCAGTACTTC. Amino acid sequence: CASSLAVGTATTYEQYF.

V usage is TRBV2 and J usage is TRBJ2-5; D possibly corresponds to TRBD2 (7 bases). This CDR3 is built from 13 residues. V was trimmed by 4 bases and J by 7 bases, leaving 13 bases between them. Germline CDR1 is SNHLY and CDR2 is FYNNEI. CDR3 residues: CASSGGGVGTQYF. Here the CDR3 DNA reads TGTGCCAGCAGTGGGGGGGGCGTGGGGACCCAGTACTTC.

This clone has just a few counts. The chain joins TRBV15 to TRBJ2-3, with a tentative D call TRBD1 (8 bases). The germline V gene encodes CDR1 LNHNV and CDR2 YYDKDF (reference sequence). With 5 bases removed from V and 4 bases from J, the gap between germline ends came to 22 bases. There are 17 residues in the CDR3. CDR3 bases: TGTGCCACCAGCGCCCAGCTTACAGGGGGGGGCGCAGATACGCAGTATTTT. Its protein product is CATSAQLTGGGADTQYF.

This chain connects TRBV7-9 to TRBJ1-1; D uncertain. This CDR3 is 14 amino acids long. Germline V lookup: CDR1 SEHNR, CDR2 FQNEAQ (reference sequence). The V gene lost 2 bases and the J gene lost 4 bases, with 11 bases spanning the gap. The CDR3 loop is CASSLKGSSTEAFF. DNA for the CDR3: TGTGCCAGCAGCTTAAAAGGGTCTTCCACTGAAGCTTTCTTT.

V usage is TRBV10-3 and J usage is TRBJ1-4, with no clear D. The V end was cut by 6 bases, the J end by 6 bases, with 11 bases between. Germline CDR1 reads ENHRY; CDR2 reads SYGVKD. The CDR3 has 13 residues. CDR3 in amino acids: CAISRSRDEKLFF. The CDR3 DNA reads TGTGCCATCAGCCGATCAAGGGATGAAAAACTGTTTTTT.

The V and J genes are TRBV10-3 and TRBJ1-1; perhaps TRBD1 as D (6 bases). The germline V gene has CDR1 ENHRY and CDR2 SYGVKD. This CDR3 spans 16 amino acids. Between the trimmed V and J ends, which lost 3 bases and 0 bases, there was a span of 14 bases. The CDR3 region has the DNA TGTGCCATCAGTGATCCCCAGGGGCAGATGAACACTGAAGCTTTCTTT. Residues: CAISDPQGQMNTEAFF.

The V gene is TRBV6-5, the J gene TRBJ2-2; possibly TRBD2 for D (6 bases). V lost 4 bases and J lost 2, with 14 bases in between. The CDR3 is 16 residues long. CDR1 and CDR2 from the germline V gene are MNHEY and SVGAGI. The CDR3 sequence: CASSLPPGDNTGELFF. CDR3 bases: TGTGCCAGCAGTTTACCACCGGGAGACAACACCGGGGAGCTGTTTTTT.

This clone occurred a few times. This rearrangement joins TRBV29-1 to TRBJ1-1; D call uncertain. This CDR3 has 13 residues. The germline V and J ends were trimmed by 7 bases and 11 bases, with 23 bases remaining between them. Looked up from germline, CDR1 is SQVTM and CDR2 is ANQGSEA. The DNA of the CDR3 is TGCAGCGGGTGGGGTGTGCGGGGTAGTGCGGCTTTCTTT. It is translated as CSGWGVRGSAAFF.

The chain employs TRBV7-9 and TRBJ2-5; possible D gene TRBD2, 6 bases. Looked up from germline, CDR1 is SEHNR and CDR2 is FQNEAQ (reference sequence). The V end was cut by 11 bases, the J end by 5 bases, with 27 bases between. The length of the CDR3 is 16 residues. CDR3 in amino acids: CAGGKSIIDGRETQYF. As DNA, the CDR3 is TGTGCCGGGGGGAAATCAATTATCGATGGGAGGGAGACCCAGTACTTC.

This clone was observed a handful of times. The rearrangement uses TRBV6-1 and TRBJ1-6; no clear D. Germline CDR1 and CDR2: MNHNS and SASEGT. The CDR3 length is 13 residues. V was shortened by 6 bases and J by 10 bases, with 13 bases between the two germline ends. The CDR3 region is CASSELQASPLHF. Here the CDR3 DNA reads TGTGCCAGCAGCGAACTTCAGGCCTCACCCCTCCACTTT.

The chain recombines TRBV7-9 with TRBJ1-6; unclear D gene. The CDR3 totals 14 residues. Germline lookup yields CDR1 SEHNR and CDR2 FQNEAQ (reference sequence). V was pared by 6 bases and J by 8 bases, with 14 bases between. The CDR3 loop is CASSLLGSDSPLHF. The CDR3 DNA is TGTGCCAGCAGTTTGCTGGGATCTGATTCACCCCTCCACTTT.

This clone occurred once. The J gene is TRBJ2-7, the V gene TRBV11-2; possible D gene TRBD2, 6 bases. This CDR3 contains 17 residues. V lost 0 bases to trimming and J lost 5 bases, with 20 bases between them. Germline V CDR1 and CDR2: SGHAT, FQNNGV. CDR3 protein: CASSLDWPGRGLDEQYF. CDR3 coding DNA: TGTGCCAGCAGCTTAGATTGGCCCGGGAGAGGCCTAGACGAGCAGTACTTC.

This clone has more than one count but fewer than ten. The CDR3 DNA sequence: TGTGCCAGCAGTGCGGAGACCCAGTACTTC. Translating it yields CASSAETQYF. V gene TRBV13 combines with J gene TRBJ2-5; D is unclear. The ends were cut back, 6 bases at V and 5 bases at J, with 4 bases in the middle. The CDR3 totals 10 residues. Germline V gene lookup returns CDR1 PRHDT and CDR2 FYEKMQ (reference sequence).